The present T cell receptor beta chain was sequenced within a study of siplizumab effects on memory and regulatory T cells (dated by TCRdb to between 2018 and 2021). About the study as a whole: The study examined how the anti-CD2 antibody siplizumab affects alloreactive T-cell subsets in allogeneic mixed lymphocyte reactions built from human PBMCs. Beyond this particular receptor, the publication reports: Whether proliferating Tregs from siplizumab cultures actually had suppressive function was not functionally confirmed. Unstimulated naive T cells appeared more diverse than memory T cells, and naive cells seemed to contribute substantially to the alloresponse. Among mappable alloreactive CD4+ clones, the Treg-derived fraction averaged around 63% with siplizumab versus 25% to 30% in control reactions. For roughly 75-95% of proliferating CD4+ or CD8+ clones, no naive or memory phenotype could be assigned. The cumulative frequency of alloreactive sequences traceable to unstimulated CD4+ memory T cells was significantly reduced by siplizumab. Sequences below about 10^-5 frequency were poorly captured, so only a minor fraction of alloreactive clones could be mapped to unstimulated subsets.

Additional sequencing covered unstimulated subsets from a few donor pairs, namely CD8+ effector memory, CD4+ naive, CD8+ TEMRA, CD4+ memory and CD8+ naive. Sorted unstimulated T cells and proliferating T cells recovered from mixed lymphocyte reactions were subjected to TCRbeta CDR3 sequencing. Fresh whole blood from roughly ten HLA-typed healthy donors served as the source for isolating PBMCs. For this clone: Its antigen is currently not known. It has no much larger one-base neighbor in the sample; base qualities were not kept.

Libraries were made using the immunoSEQ multiplex PCR assay. The deep sequencing platform assayed some 98,000 TCR templates per sample. Genomic DNA extracted from sorted T cells was used for TCRbeta CDR3 sequencing. The study's processing was this. Clonal analysis of TCRbeta CDR3 data was done in the R programming language. Alloreactive CD4+ and CD8+ clones were defined by comparing unstimulated samples with post-reaction CFSE-low samples. By matching sequences to the repertoires of sorted unstimulated Treg and non-Treg cells, each alloreactive CD4+ clone was assigned a regulatory or non-regulatory origin. TCRdb limited this immuneACCESS table to in-frame rearrangements with V and J called. A share of clones is missing; checked studies link under half to unresolved V genes, and the rest is unexplained. That table gives V, J and clone size, and the DNA gave D and trimming. The sample table contains 90,000 to 95,000 clones; only one count was recorded for about 96% of them. The leading ten clones occupy 0.031% of the sample.

The CDR3, from cysteine to phenylalanine, totals 17 residues. The read is trimmed to its CDR3 DNA, 51 bases read in frame from base 1. Reading the germline V gene (reference sequence) gives CDR1 PRHDT and CDR2 FYEKMQ. Unmatched junction bases come to 10, with V trimmed by 4 bases and J by 2 bases. The sample comprised naive CD4+ T cells sorted from blood. The cell subset or site label for this specimen denotes: unstimulated naive T cells. The receptor comes from a human donor in good health. The chain links TRBV13 with TRBJ2-3, and TRBD2 matches 9 of the central bases. The CDR3 protein: CASSSPRGGGATDTQYF. The nucleotide sequence is given as TGTGCCAGCAGCTCCCCCAGAGGCGGGGGGGCCACAGATACGCAGTATTTT.